This T cell receptor beta chain was identified during a study of blood T cell repertoires in COVID-19. Study-level information: Acute and convalescent COVID-19 samples came from the United States, Italy and Spain.

The authors' processing: Estimates of nucleated cell counts were drawn from the amplification of reference gene primers. Measured with immunoSEQ multiplex PCR; TCRdb has only the in-frame clones, and not every one. That table is the source of V, J and clone size, and D and trimming were worked out from the DNA. The sample shows about 180,000 clones, roughly 84% of them seen only once. CDR1 and CDR2 from the germline V gene are KGHSH and LQKENI. The J segment lost 2 bases and the V segment lost 1 base, leaving 8 bases of the junction unmatched. The CDR3 loop spans 17 amino acids. This chain joins TRBV18 and TRBJ2-1; 7 positions match TRBD2. Sample: peripheral blood. This TCR derives from a woman older than 75 with active or convalescent COVID-19. CDR3 bases: TGTGCCAGCTCACCACTCCCCCCGGGGGGTACCTACAATGAGCAGTTCTTC. This encodes CASSPLPPGGTYNEQFF.